This T cell receptor beta chain appears in the sequencing data of a study of human T cells and chemical hapten exposure. Whole-study findings and limits: Following DPC sensitization, TCRs present above 1 in 1000 frequency showed no change.

This CDR3 has 15 residues. V was shortened by 2 bases and J by 2 bases, with 9 bases between the two germline ends. Germline CDR1 reads SGHVS; CDR2 reads FNYEAQ. TCRdb analysed the RACE reads with MiXCR anew, one entry per CDR3 protein. In the table there are more than 250,000 distinct CDR3 sequences, approximately 7.5% of which are singletons. The sample holds many counts of this clonotype. Antigen unknown. Time point noted: pre-sensitization, week 0. Documented treatment: therapeutic diphenylcyclopropenone sensitization with weekly scalp DPC. The clonotype comes from a young man with alopecia areata. Some clones in this sample may be carry-over from other donors' samples. Sequencing used whole blood, obtained in connection with sensitization to the hapten diphenylcyclopropenone (DPC). The rearrangement uses TRBV7-6 and TRBJ1-4, with D perhaps matching TRBD1 (5 bases). The CDR3 DNA sequence: TGTGCCAGCAGCTTATTCGAGGGGACTAATGAAAAACTGTTTTTT. Translation: CASSLFEGTNEKLFF.